The 21 T cell receptor beta chains below come from one sample, sequenced in a study of blood T cell repertoires in COVID-19. TCRdb's table, derived via immunoSEQ multiplex PCR, lists solely in-frame clones and lacks some. The sample yields 110,000 to 150,000 clones, about four fifths seen once. Sequenced sample: peripheral blood. These receptors originate from a man older than 75 with acute or convalescent COVID-19.

As to this clone: Other nucleotide sequences from this sample produce the same CDR3. This chain uses TRBV19 with TRBJ2-7, with 9 bases matching TRBD1. V lost 3 bases and J lost 6; bases outside the gene matches: 3. CDR3 size: 13 residues. The germline V gene has CDR1 LNHDA and CDR2 SQIVND (reference sequence). The CDR3 coding sequence is TGTGCCAGTAGTATTACAGGGGGCGGCGAGCAGTACTTC. Its protein is CASSITGGGEQYF. Full variable domain (remainder filled in from reference TRBV19 and TRBJ2-7): DGGITQSPKYLFRKEGQNVTLSCEQNLNHDAMYWYRQDPGQGLRLIYYSQIVNDFQKGDIAEGYSVSREKKESFPLTVTSAQKNPTAFYLCASSITGGGEQYFGPGTRLTVT.

The gene calls are TRBV19 and TRBJ1-1; TRBD1 might be the D (6 bases). V was trimmed by 7 bases and J by 1 base, leaving 10 bases between them. The V gene's germline CDR1 is LNHDA and CDR2 SQIVND (reference sequence). This CDR3 is built from 13 residues. For the CDR3, the DNA is TGTGCCAGTATTTCGACAGGGAACACTGAAGCTTTCTTT. Residues: CASISTGNTEAFF.

J is TRBJ2-1 and V is TRBV4-3; 9 nucleotides agree with TRBD2. Germline CDR1 and CDR2: LGHNA and YSLEER. The V segment lost 0 bases and the J segment 8 bases; nucleotides outside the gene matches: 20. There are 20 residues in the CDR3. Here the CDR3 reads CASSQDPAGGPNFGLDEQFF. The CDR3 DNA follows: TGCGCCAGCAGCCAAGATCCGGCGGGGGGGCCCAATTTCGGGCTCGATGAGCAGTTCTTC.

V usage is TRBV5-4 and J usage is TRBJ1-4; 8 positions agree with TRBD1. From germline, CDR1 is SGHNT and CDR2 YYREEE (reference sequence). The length of the CDR3 is 15 residues. V shed 4 bases and J 4 bases; nucleotides not matched to a gene: 6. CDR3 nucleotide sequence: TGTGCCAGCAGCCCTCGGACAGGGAATAATGAAAAACTGTTTTTT. Its translation: CASSPRTGNNEKLFF.

The gene calls are TRBV2 and TRBJ2-1; tentatively, D is TRBD1 (6 bases). V lost 1 base and J 9 bases, leaving 10 bases between the germline ends. CDR3 length: 13 amino acids. Germline lookup yields CDR1 SNHLY and CDR2 FYNNEI. The CDR3 region is CASSEEQGGEQFF. CDR3 in DNA: TGTGCCAGCAGTGAAGAGCAAGGGGGTGAGCAGTTCTTC.

This chain links TRBV10-3 with TRBJ1-1; TRBD1 aligns across 8 bases. After removal of 4 bases from V and 1 base from J, the junction contained 2 bases not matched to a gene. The length of the CDR3 is 14 residues. Germline CDR1 ENHRY, CDR2 SYGVKD. The CDR3 sequence is CAISGGQGNTEAFF. Written as DNA, the CDR3 is TGTGCCATCAGTGGAGGACAGGGGAACACTGAAGCTTTCTTT.

The chain joins TRBV7-3 to TRBJ2-3; D call uncertain. Trimming removed 5 bases at V and 6 bases at J, with 15 bases between. The CDR3 contains 14 residues. Germline lookup yields CDR1 SGHTA and CDR2 FQGTGA. The chain's CDR3 is CASSPLGGWDTQYF. The CDR3 DNA is TGTGCCAGCAGCCCCCTAGGTGGTTGGGATACGCAGTATTTT.

This clone has a single count. The chain recombines TRBV7-8 with TRBJ1-5, with 9 bases identical to TRBD1. Germline V CDR1 and CDR2: SGHVS, FQNEAQ. The CDR3 extends over 15 amino acids. V lost 5 bases to trimming and J lost 4 bases; unmatched junction nucleotides: 6. The CDR3, as DNA: TGTGCCAGCAGCCCCACCGACAGGGGGAATCAGCCCCAGCATTTT. Residues: CASSPTDRGNQPQHF.

This chain joins TRBV9 and TRBJ1-6, with a possible D match to TRBD1 (6 bases). The CDR3 runs 16 residues. Germline CDR1 is SGDLS and CDR2 is YYNGEE. V was shortened by 4 bases and J by 8 bases, with 19 bases between the two germline ends. The CDR3 region has the DNA TGTGCCAGCAGCAAAGGGACATTTGGGAGGGATTCACCCCTCCACTTT. As protein: CASSKGTFGRDSPLHF.

The chain combines TRBV28 with TRBJ1-1; TRBD1 matches 8 bases. The CDR3 totals 12 residues. V lost 2 bases to trimming and J lost 11 bases; unmatched junction nucleotides: 4. Germline V lookup: CDR1 MDHEN, CDR2 SYDVKM. CDR3 bases: TGTGCCAGCAGTTTACAGGGGGCGAATGCTTTCTTT. Protein sequence: CASSLQGANAFF.

The genes are TRBV28 and TRBJ2-7; no clear D gene. The CDR3 covers 11 residues. CDR1 and CDR2 (germline): MDHEN, SYDVKM. The V end was cut by 6 bases, the J end by 3 bases, with 6 bases between. The CDR3 is CASSRYYEQYF. The CDR3 DNA sequence: TGTGCCAGCAGCCGCTACTACGAGCAGTACTTC.

The chain uses TRBV2 and TRBJ2-1, with D possibly being TRBD2 (5 bases). Germline V gives CDR1 SNHLY, CDR2 FYNNEI. The ends were cut back, 10 bases at V and 9 bases at J, with 16 bases in the middle. This CDR3 comprises 12 residues. CDR3 loop: CATRPGKGEQFF. The DNA of the CDR3 is TGTGCCACTCGACCGGGAAAAGGTGAGCAGTTCTTC.

The rearrangement links TRBV7-8 to TRBJ2-1; the match to TRBD2 covers 9 bases. The V segment lost 5 bases and the J segment 3 bases; nucleotides outside the gene matches: 5. This CDR3 has 15 amino acids. CDR1 and CDR2 (germline): SGHVS, FQNEAQ. CDR3 sequence: CASSPSGGIYNEQFF. For the CDR3, the DNA is TGTGCCAGCAGCCCGAGCGGGGGGATCTACAATGAGCAGTTCTTC. The whole variable domain, remainder taken from reference TRBV7-8 and TRBJ2-1, is GAGVSQSPRYKVAKRGQDVALRCDPISGHVSLFWYQQALGQGPEFLTYFQNEAQLDKSGLPSDRFFAERPEGSVSTLKIQRTQQEDSAVYLCASSPSGGIYNEQFFGPGTRLTVL.

This clone was found once. The chain recombines TRBV2 with TRBJ1-5, with D hard to call. The germline gives CDR1 SNHLY, CDR2 FYNNEI. The V end was cut by 4 bases, the J end by 4 bases, with 8 bases between. The CDR3 totals 13 residues. In DNA form, the CDR3 reads TGTGCCAGCAGTGGAGGGCTAAATCAGCCCCAGCATTTT. Translation gives CASSGGLNQPQHF.

The chain employs TRBV19 and TRBJ1-1, with unresolved D. This CDR3 has 15 residues. The V and J ends lost 5 bases and 1 base respectively, with 14 bases between them. The germline V gene has CDR1 LNHDA and CDR2 SQIVND (reference sequence). The DNA for the CDR3 is TGTGCCAGTAGTCTAGGATCAGTATGGAACACTGAAGCTTTCTTT. It specifies CASSLGSVWNTEAFF.

This clone has only a few counts. The V gene is TRBV6-5, the J gene TRBJ2-6, with D unclear. The CDR3 is made up of 15 amino acids. Trimming stripped 7 bases from V and 1 base from J, with 11 bases between. Germline V CDR1 and CDR2: MNHEY, SVGAGI. CDR3 sequence: CASKQILSGANVLTF. In nucleotides, the CDR3 is TGTGCCAGCAAACAGATTTTATCTGGGGCCAACGTCCTGACTTTC.

The table lists this clone with a few counts. This chain links TRBV10-3 with TRBJ1-2, with unresolved D. The CDR3 has 15 amino acids. Germline CDR1 reads ENHRY; CDR2 reads SYGVKD. V gave up 2 bases and J gave up 4 bases, with 14 bases separating them. The chain's CDR3 is CAISEVPGPLYGYTF. CDR3 nucleotide sequence: TGTGCCATCAGTGAGGTCCCAGGCCCTCTCTATGGCTACACCTTC.

This clone was seen ten or more times. V gene TRBV5-1 combines with J gene TRBJ1-1; the D gene is possibly TRBD1 (6 bases). Per germline, CDR1 SGHRS and CDR2 YFSETQ. Deletions cut 0 bases from V and 7 bases from J, with 10 bases between. This CDR3 comprises 13 residues. The CDR3 reads CASSLVGDIEAFF. For the CDR3, the DNA is TGCGCCAGCAGCTTGGTGGGGGACATTGAAGCTTTCTTT.

The rearrangement joins TRBV6-5 to TRBJ2-3; D gene uncertain. This CDR3 is 14 amino acids long. Germline V gene sequence: CDR1 MNHEY, CDR2 SVGAGI. Trimming cost V 6 bases and J 0 bases, with 10 bases left between them. The chain's CDR3 is CASREPISTDTQYF. The CDR3, as DNA: TGTGCCAGCAGGGAGCCGATTAGCACAGATACGCAGTATTTT.

This rearrangement joins TRBV6-6 to TRBJ2-7; D call uncertain. Per germline, CDR1 MNHNY and CDR2 SVGAGI (reference sequence). The V and J ends lost 2 bases and 7 bases respectively, with 9 bases between them. The CDR3 runs to 12 residues. The CDR3 bases are TGTGCCAGCAGTTACAAGGTCGGGGAGCAGTACTTC. It yields the protein CASSYKVGEQYF.

With regard to this clone: Other DNA sequences in the same sample also yield this CDR3. The CDR3 region has the DNA TGTGCCAGCTTAGCGTCTGGGACAGATACGCAGTATTTT. Translated, it gives CASLASGTDTQYF. The rearrangement links TRBV11-2 to TRBJ2-3; D is possibly TRBD2 (5 bases). Trimming pared 8 bases from V and 3 bases from J, leaving 12 bases between. CDR3 length: 13 residues. Germline assignment: CDR1 SGHAT and CDR2 FQNNGV.